This is a list of T cell receptor beta chains from one sample in a study of CD8 T cells in Susac syndrome. TCRdb ran MiXCR on the immunoSEQ multiplex PCR reads and lists one entry per CDR3 protein. The table lists about 180,000 distinct CDR3 sequences, around 94% of them singletons. Sequencing was done on a sample of CD4+ T cells from PBMCs. The receptors were sampled from a human donor with Susac syndrome. Both conserved end residues are part of each CDR3. The order of the fields is clone size, D gene, V gene, J gene, CDR3 protein, CDR3 DNA. D genes are given only for firm matches. The size field is filled for only some rows; it gives once, few, many or a size class.

>NA|TRBD2|TRBV4-3|TRBJ2-5
CASSRGLAGVWQETQYF
TGCGCCAGCAGCCGGGGACTAGCGGGAGTTTGGCAAGAGACCCAGTACTTC
>NA|NA|TRBV4-1|TRBJ1-1
CASSQARTRNMNTEAFF
TGCGCCAGCAGCCAAGCTCGAACCCGAAACATGAACACTGAAGCTTTCTTT
>NA|NA|TRBV4-1|TRBJ2-7
CASSQVASYEQYF
TGCGCCAGCAGCCAAGTAGCCTCCTACGAGCAGTACTTC
>NA|NA|TRBV5-1|TRBJ1-1
CASSLAPGAEAFF
TGCGCCAGCAGCTTGGCCCCAGGGGCTGAAGCTTTCTTT
>NA|TRBD2|TRBV6-5|TRBJ2-2
CASLPLADTGELFF
TGTGCCAGCCTTCCACTAGCGGACACCGGGGAGCTGTTTTTT
>NA|TRBD1|TRBV4-2|TRBJ2-7
CASSQPPGGSRAYEQYF
TGTGCCAGCAGCCAACCCCCAGGGGGCAGTAGGGCCTACGAGCAGTACTTC
>once|TRBD2|TRBV19|TRBJ2-7
CASSIRGAGVSSYEQYF
TGTGCCAGTAGTATCAGGGGAGCGGGAGTTAGCTCCTACGAGCAGTACTTC
>once|NA|TRBV12-3/TRBV12-4|TRBJ1-1
CASTGAGRDTEAFF
TGTGCCAGCACTGGGGCAGGGAGGGACACTGAAGCTTTCTTT
>NA|NA|TRBV20-1|TRBJ2-4
CSAREGIGKWLAKNIQYF
TGCAGTGCTAGAGAAGGGATAGGGAAGTGGCTAGCCAAAAACATTCAGTACTTC
>NA|TRBD1|TRBV5-1|TRBJ2-3
CASSSQGVGTDTQYF
TGCGCCAGCAGCTCACAGGGGGTTGGTACAGATACGCAGTATTTT
>NA|NA|TRBV11-2|TRBJ2-2
CASSLAGYTGELFF
TGTGCCAGCAGCTTAGCCGGATACACCGGGGAGCTGTTTTTT
>NA|TRBD1|TRBV7-2|TRBJ2-7
CASSKGAPGQGVGEQYF
TGTGCCAGCAGCAAAGGGGCCCCGGGACAGGGGGTTGGGGAGCAGTACTTC
>NA|NA|TRBV7-9|TRBJ1-1
CASSLQGMNTEAFF
TGTGCCAGCAGTTTGCAGGGCATGAACACTGAAGCTTTCTTT
>NA|TRBD1|TRBV19|TRBJ1-2
CASSRDRGGYGYTF
TGTGCCAGTAGTCGGGACAGGGGCGGCTATGGCTACACCTTC
>NA|NA|TRBV28|TRBJ2-6
CASSPGWFPGANVLTF
TGTGCCAGCAGTCCCGGTTGGTTCCCTGGGGCCAACGTCCTGACTTTC
>NA|TRBD1|TRBV12-3/TRBV12-4|TRBJ1-5
CASRKTGEGNQPQHF
TGTGCCAGCAGAAAGACAGGGGAGGGAAATCAGCCCCAGCATTTT
>NA|NA|TRBV20-1|TRBJ2-4
CSAPPQLAKNIQYF
TGCAGTGCTCCCCCCCAGCTAGCCAAAAACATTCAGTACTTC
>NA|TRBD1|TRBV6-6|TRBJ2-4
CASSYSRDRGSNIQYF
TGTGCCAGCAGTTACTCGAGGGACAGGGGGTCGAACATTCAGTACTTC
>NA|TRBD1|TRBV27|TRBJ2-3
CASGTPGQSTDTQYF
TGTGCCAGCGGTACTCCGGGACAGAGCACAGATACGCAGTATTTT
>NA|TRBD1|TRBV6-2/TRBV6-3|TRBJ1-1
CASSYLPGQEAFF
TGTGCCAGCAGTTATCTCCCGGGACAGGAGGCTTTCTTT
>NA|TRBD2|TRBV20-1|TRBJ2-7
CSARAGGHSYEQYF
TGCAGTGCTAGAGCGGGAGGACACTCCTACGAGCAGTACTTC
>NA|TRBD1|TRBV28|TRBJ1-1
CASSFDRGLTEAFF
TGTGCCAGCAGTTTCGACAGGGGGCTAACTGAAGCTTTCTTT
>NA|NA|TRBV12-3/TRBV12-4|TRBJ1-1
CASSLNTVESEAFF
TGTGCCAGCAGTTTAAACACAGTGGAATCTGAAGCTTTCTTT
>NA|NA|TRBV7-9|TRBJ2-2
CASSPKRRVSGELFF
TGTGCCAGCAGCCCTAAAAGACGTGTGTCCGGGGAGCTGTTTTTT
>NA|TRBD1|TRBV7-9|TRBJ1-4
CASSLQGAPEKLFF
TGTGCCAGCAGCTTACAGGGGGCGCCGGAAAAACTGTTTTTT
>NA|NA|TRBV6-5|TRBJ1-2
CASSSSGDNYGYTF
TGTGCCAGCAGTTCCTCGGGGGATAACTATGGCTACACCTTC
>NA|NA|TRBV5-4|TRBJ1-2
CASSLEIDNRSGYTF
TGTGCCAGCAGCTTGGAGATTGACAACAGGAGTGGCTACACCTTC
>NA|TRBD2|TRBV24-1|TRBJ2-5
CATSDFKRGLQETQYF
TGTGCCACCAGTGATTTTAAGCGGGGACTTCAAGAGACCCAGTACTTC
>NA|NA|TRBV20-1|TRBJ2-3
CSASEEPDTQYF
TGCAGTGCTAGTGAGGAGCCAGATACGCAGTATTTT
>NA|TRBD1|TRBV20-1|TRBJ2-6
CSARVHRDRGTNSGANVLTF
TGCAGTGCTAGAGTCCACCGGGACAGGGGCACTAACTCTGGGGCCAACGTCCTGACTTTC
>NA|TRBD2|TRBV27|TRBJ2-5
CASSGEGKTQYF
TGTGCCAGCAGTGGGGAGGGGAAGACCCAGTACTTC
>NA|NA|TRBV4-1|TRBJ1-1
CASSFPDVRPIF
TGCGCCAGCAGCTTCCCCGATGTCCGGCCTATCTTT
>NA|TRBD2|TRBV9|TRBJ2-1
CASSVARLAGMYEQFF
TGTGCCAGCAGCGTAGCGAGGCTAGCGGGCATGTATGAGCAGTTCTTC
>NA|TRBD1|TRBV7-2|TRBJ2-3
CASLQGIGTDTQYF
TGTGCCAGCTTACAGGGGATCGGCACAGATACGCAGTATTTT
>NA|NA|TRBV29-1|TRBJ2-5
CSVEVGETQYF
TGCAGCGTTGAGGTGGGAGAGACCCAGTACTTC
>NA|NA|TRBV7-3|TRBJ2-5
CASSNNPRAPRYF
TGTGCCAGCAGCAATAACCCCAGGGCCCCGCGGTACTTC
>NA|NA|TRBV4-3|TRBJ2-1
CASSQEVPSYNEQFF
TGCGCCAGCAGCCAAGAGGTCCCCTCCTACAATGAGCAGTTCTTC
>NA|NA|TRBV3-1|TRBJ2-3
CASSQEWNTQYF
TGTGCCAGCAGCCAAGAATGGAATACGCAGTATTTT
>NA|TRBD2|TRBV6-2/TRBV6-3|TRBJ2-2
CASRQSGDTGELFF
TGTGCCAGCAGACAAAGCGGGGACACCGGGGAGCTGTTTTTT
>NA|NA|TRBV29-1|TRBJ2-1
CSVEGAVYPKGSYNEQFF
TGCAGCGTTGAAGGAGCAGTCTACCCGAAGGGCTCCTACAATGAGCAGTTCTTC